The 8 T cell receptor beta chains reported below all come from one sample, sequenced in a study of cytomegalovirus exposure and HLA in healthy donors. The PCR contained 60 Vbeta and 13 Jbeta primers. TCRdb keeps only in-frame clones here, not all; method: immunoSEQ multiplex PCR. In all, the sample yields tens of thousands of clones. Material: PBMCs. These receptor sequences come from a man between 18 and 35 years old in good health and CMV-seropositive.

The chain is built from TRBV28 and TRBJ1-2; D is perhaps TRBD1 (5 bases). Trimming shortened V by 3 bases and J by 8 bases, and 16 bases separated the two germline ends. CDR3 length equals 14 residues. The germline V gene encodes CDR1 MDHEN and CDR2 SYDVKM. CDR3: CASSFEDNRRGYTF. The DNA of the CDR3 is TGTGCCAGCAGTTTTGAGGACAACCGACGGGGCTACACCTTC.

This chain joins TRBV19 and TRBJ2-5, with 7 bases that match TRBD1. The CDR3 runs to 13 residues. Germline lookup yields CDR1 LNHDA and CDR2 SQIVND (reference sequence). Germline trimming cut 4 bases from V and 3 bases from J; bases unmatched to any gene: 2. CDR3 DNA: TGTGCCAGTAGTAAAGGACAGGAAGAGACCCAGTACTTC. It translates to CASSKGQEETQYF. The full variable domain, completed using reference TRBV19 and TRBJ2-5, is DGGITQSPKYLFRKEGQNVTLSCEQNLNHDAMYWYRQDPGQGLRLIYYSQIVNDFQKGDIAEGYSVSREKKESFPLTVTSAQKNPTAFYLCASSKGQEETQYFGPGTRLLVL.

V and J are TRBV10-3 and TRBJ2-1; D might be TRBD2 (6 bases). V was trimmed by 11 bases and J by 5 bases, leaving 19 bases between them. The CDR3 spans 14 residues. Germline V gene data show CDR1 as ENHRY and CDR2 as SYGVKD. The CDR3 is CAGRKGGGNNEQFF. CDR3 in DNA: TGTGCCGGCCGGAAGGGAGGAGGGAACAATGAGCAGTTCTTC.

V usage is TRBV9 and J usage is TRBJ1-2, with 7 bases fitting TRBD1. The length of the CDR3 is 16 residues. J gave up 4 bases and V 3 bases, and 12 bases lay outside the gene matches. Germline-derived CDR1 and CDR2 are SGDLS and YYNGEE. CDR3 nucleotides: TGTGCCAGCAGCGGAGACGGGACAGCCTGGTTCTATGGCTACACCTTC. Its translation is CASSGDGTAWFYGYTF.

The V gene is TRBV7-9, the J gene TRBJ2-3, with 11 nucleotides matching TRBD2. J lost 0 bases, V lost 5 bases, and 10 bases had no gene match. Germline assignment: CDR1 SEHNR and CDR2 FQNEAQ (reference sequence). The CDR3 extends over 18 amino acids. The DNA for the CDR3 is TGTGCCAGCAGCGGCCCGGGACTAGCGGATTCTAGCACAGATACGCAGTATTTT. Its protein is CASSGPGLADSSTDTQYF.

The chain employs TRBV5-1 and TRBJ1-2; TRBD1 aligns across 9 bases. The CDR3 has 14 amino acids. The V segment lost 3 bases and the J segment 5 bases; nucleotides outside the gene matches: 5. The germline V gene has CDR1 SGHRS and CDR2 YFSETQ. CDR3 amino acids: CASSSEGTGYGYTF. The CDR3 DNA is TGCGCCAGCAGCTCGGAGGGGACAGGGTATGGCTACACCTTC.

The chain has TRBV5-4 and TRBJ2-5; possibly TRBD1 for D (6 bases). Germline CDR1 reads SGHNT; CDR2 reads YYREEE (reference sequence). The CDR3 is made up of 15 amino acids. Trimming took 2 bases from V and 4 from J, leaving 15 bases between them. CDR3 amino acids: CASSFRGPEAETQYF. DNA for the CDR3: TGTGCCAGCAGCTTCAGGGGTCCAGAAGCAGAGACCCAGTACTTC. Full variable domain (rest looked up from reference TRBV5-4 and TRBJ2-5): ETGVTQSPTHLIKTRGQQVTLRCSSQSGHNTVSWYQQALGQGPQFIFQYYREEENGRGNFPPRFSGLQFPNYSSELNVNALELDDSALYLCASSFRGPEAETQYFGPGTRLLVL.

The rearrangement uses TRBV2 and TRBJ2-5; no clear D gene. The DNA end is more similar to TRBJ2-7, so the J call may be wrong. CDR1 and CDR2 (germline): SNHLY, FYNNEI. The CDR3 consists of 11 residues. The CDR3 is CASSLIYEQYF. Written as DNA, the CDR3 is TGTGCCAGCAGCCTGATCTACGAGCAGTACTTC.